This TCR beta chain is from a study of blood T cells in healthy people across ages. Study details: When template switching was applied, about one barcoded beta molecule was captured per two T cells. Overall study results and limits: There were more naive CD4+ cells and higher diversity in long-lived donors than in aged donors. Without sorted subsets, naive and antigen-experienced compartments could not be conclusively compared.

In regard to this clonotype: Its antigen is not known.

A sample-barcoded 5' primer and a J-beta primer mix were used in a second PCR of roughly 6 to 12 cycles. TCRdb re-called the 5' RACE reads with MiXCR, one entry per CDR3 protein. Here the sample spans over 950,000 distinct CDR3 sequences, 45% to 60% being singletons. The sample was blood. The clonotype comes from a woman aged 60-70 years in good health.

The CDR3 here is CASSFGGSSAQYF. CDR3 in DNA: TGTGCCAGCAGCTTTGGAGGATCATCGGCCCAGTACTTC. V is TRBV11-3 and J is TRBJ2-7; TRBD2 might be the D (5 bases). The germline gives CDR1 SGHNT, CDR2 YENEEA. This CDR3 comprises 13 residues. Trimming removed 3 bases from V and 10 bases from J, with 16 bases in between. The whole variable domain, remainder taken from reference TRBV11-3 and TRBJ2-7, is EAGVVQSPRYKIIEKKQPVAFWCNPISGHNTLYWYLQNLGQGPELLIRYENEEAVDDSQLPKDRFSAERLKGVDSTLKIQPAELGDSAVYLCASSFGGSSAQYFGPGTRLTVT.